The entry below gives a single TCR beta chain sequence along with its context. These data come from a study of siplizumab effects on memory and regulatory T cells. The V and J ends lost 2 bases and 10 bases respectively, with 14 bases between them. There are 14 residues in the CDR3. Per the germline V gene, CDR1 is SGHTA and CDR2 is FQGTGA. Measured with immunoSEQ multiplex PCR; TCRdb has only the in-frame clones, and not every one. The sample yields about 27,000 clones, approximately 80% seen once. This TCR derives from a human donor in good health. Sequenced sample: memory CD4+ T cells sorted from blood. The chain employs TRBV7-3 and TRBJ2-2; no definite D call. CDR3 sequence reads: CASSLGSLGEELFF. CDR3 bases: TGTGCCAGCAGCTTAGGCTCCCTGGGCGAGGAGCTGTTTTTT.